The 24 T cell receptor beta chains listed next were all sequenced from one sample in a study of T cells in Graves' hyperthyroidism and ophthalmopathy. TCR beta CDR3 regions were amplified from RNA transcripts. A set of HTBI primers served as the primers for a first-round RT-PCR of the TCR CDR3. One entry per CDR3 protein, called by TCRdb with MiXCR from the multiplex PCR reads. The sample records 45,000 to 50,000 distinct CDR3 sequences, more than 40% being singletons. Sequenced sample: peripheral blood or thyroid tissue (not recorded which). The receptors were sampled from a woman aged 45-65 years with Graves' hyperthyroidism.

As for this clonotype: This may stem from a read error, because a much larger clone lies one nucleotide away. V and J are TRBV10-1 and TRBJ2-1; D is possibly TRBD1 (5 bases). From germline, CDR1 is WNHNN and CDR2 SYGVQD (reference sequence). CDR3 size: 15 residues. CDR3 DNA: TGTGCCATCAGTGGCGGTAGGGGCTCCTACAATGAGCAGTTCTTC. This encodes CAISGGRGSYNEQFF.

This clonotype was counted ten times or more. The chain joins TRBV7-3 to TRBJ2-7, with 7 bases that match TRBD2. V trimming: 1 base; J trimming: 2 bases; junction bases outside the gene matches: 2. This CDR3 region has 14 residues. CDR1 SGHTA and CDR2 FQGTGA come from the germline V gene. CDR3 sequence reads: CASSLMAGAYEQYF. The DNA of the CDR3 is TGTGCCAGCAGCTTAATGGCGGGAGCCTACGAGCAGTACTTC.

This clonotype was recorded many times. The chain joins TRBV4-1 to TRBJ1-1; the D is unclear. The CDR3 is 14 amino acids. The V and J ends lost 0 bases and 7 bases respectively, with 12 bases between them. Germline values: CDR1 MGHRA, CDR2 YSYEKL. The DNA for the CDR3 is TGCGCCAGCAGCCAAGAGAAAAATTCGTTTGAAGCTTTCTTT. Protein: CASSQEKNSFEAFF.

This clonotype has a count of ten or more. This chain's CDR3 is CASSPGHQETQYF. CDR3 nucleotide sequence: TGTGCCAGCTCACCGGGACACCAAGAGACCCAGTACTTC. The chain has TRBV18 and TRBJ2-5; D may correspond to TRBD1 or TRBD2 (5 bases each). Trimming shortened V by 3 bases and J by 0 bases, and 5 bases separated the two germline ends. The CDR3 is made up of 13 amino acids. Germline V lookup: CDR1 KGHSH, CDR2 LQKENI.

There are many counts of this clonotype. This chain links TRBV12-3 or TRBV12-4 with TRBJ1-2; D is perhaps TRBD1 (6 bases). This CDR3 has 15 amino acids. Trimming pared 5 bases from V and 4 bases from J, leaving 17 bases between. The CDR3: CASSMHIRGGYGYTF. DNA for the CDR3: TGTGCCAGCAGTATGCACATCAGGGGAGGCTATGGCTACACCTTC.

This chain's CDR3 is CSARGGRDRGTYEQYF. CDR3 coding DNA: TGCAGTGCTAGGGGGGGGCGGGACAGGGGGACCTACGAGCAGTACTTC. The chain carries TRBV20-1 and TRBJ2-7; TRBD1 aligns across 11 bases. J lost 2 bases, V lost 3 bases, and 9 bases had no gene match. The CDR3 sequence is 16 residues long. Germline V gene lookup returns CDR1 DFQATT and CDR2 SNEGSKA (reference sequence).

This clonotype came up many times. The V call is TRBV30, the J call TRBJ1-6; D is unclear. The CDR3 has 16 residues. Trimming left V 2 bases short and J 8 bases short, with 19 bases between. The V gene's germline CDR1 is GTSNPN and CDR2 SVGIG (reference sequence). The CDR3 coding sequence is TGTGCCTGGAGTTCGTTCGGACCACAATCGGATTCACCCCTCCACTTT. It encodes CAWSSFGPQSDSPLHF.

This sequence joins TRBV5-4 and TRBJ2-5; the D is unclear. There are 13 residues in the CDR3. V lost 0 bases to trimming and J lost 4 bases, with 7 bases between them. Germline V gives CDR1 SGHNT, CDR2 YYREEE (reference sequence). CDR3 DNA sequence: TGTGCCAGCAGCTTGGCCAGTACAGAGACCCAGTACTTC. Translated: CASSLASTETQYF.

This clonotype was observed a few times. Because the CDR3's place on the DNA is in doubt, the DNA is left out and the CDR3 is given as listed by TCRdb. The chain carries TRBV10-3 and TRBJ1-2; TRBD1, as called in the table, went unchecked against the DNA. Germline CDR1 and CDR2: ENHRY and SYGVKD. The CDR3 extends over 16 residues, inclusive of both ends. CDR3 sequence reads: CAICASSGPLNYGYTF.

Points on this clonotype: Lacking the conserved final phenylalanine or tryptophan, this CDR3 likely reflects a read error. This sequence joins TRBV20-1 and TRBJ2-3; 14 bases agree with TRBD2. The CDR3 totals 16 residues. Germline V CDR1 and CDR2: DFQATT, SNEGSKA (reference sequence). J gave up 4 bases and V 4 bases, and 7 bases lay outside the gene matches. CDR3 nucleotides: TGCAGTGCTATTGCCGGGACTAGCGGGAGACCAGATACGCAGTATTCT. The encoded protein is CSAIAGTSGRPDTQYS.

The chain combines TRBV20-1 with TRBJ1-6; maybe TRBD1 (6 bases). CDR1 and CDR2 from the germline V gene are DFQATT and SNEGSKA (reference sequence). The CDR3 sequence is 11 residues long. V lost 8 bases and J 10 bases, leaving 12 bases between the germline ends. The CDR3 DNA is TGCAGTCCGGGGGCGGGATCACCCCTCCACTTT. Protein sequence: CSPGAGSPLHF.

The chain combines TRBV20-1 with TRBJ1-4; D is undetermined. V was cut by 8 bases and J by 8 bases, with 6 bases left in between. CDR1 DFQATT and CDR2 SNEGSKA come from the germline V gene (reference sequence). This CDR3 has 9 residues. CDR3 sequence (DNA): TGCAGTCCGGGGGAAAAACTGTTTTTT. The encoded protein is CSPGEKLFF.

This clonotype was seen many times. V gene TRBV28 combines with J gene TRBJ1-4; D may be TRBD1 (5 bases). Per the germline V gene, CDR1 is MDHEN and CDR2 is SYDVKM. The V and J ends lost 6 bases and 8 bases respectively, with 16 bases between them. The CDR3 loop spans 14 amino acids. The CDR3 spells CASSLEGYREKLFF. CDR3 DNA sequence: TGTGCCAGCAGCCTTGAGGGGTATCGAGAAAAACTGTTTTTT. Full variable domain (missing parts from reference TRBV28 and TRBJ1-4): DVKVTQSSRYLVKRTGEKVFLECVQDMDHENMFWYRQDPGLGLRLIYFSYDVKMKEKGDIPEGYSVSREKKERFSLILESASTNQTSMYLCASSLEGYREKLFFGSGTQLSVL.

Many counts were recorded for this clonotype. The chain recombines TRBV3-1 with TRBJ2-3; a weak D match, TRBD1 (6 bases). The CDR3 covers 13 residues. CDR1 and CDR2 from the germline V gene are LGHDT and YNNKEL (reference sequence). Trimming removed 5 bases at V and 3 bases at J, with 9 bases between. The CDR3: CASSGDTTDTQYF. DNA of the CDR3: TGTGCCAGCAGCGGGGACACAACAGATACGCAGTATTTT.

This clonotype was counted a few times. The V gene is TRBV29-1, the J gene TRBJ2-7; 12 bases map to TRBD1. Germline lookup yields CDR1 SQVTM and CDR2 ANQGSEA. Germline trimming cut 2 bases from V and 9 bases from J; bases unmatched to any gene: 11. The CDR3 is 15 amino acids. As DNA, the CDR3 is TGCAGCGTTGAAAGGGGGACAGGGGGCTGGGCGGGGCAGTACTTC. As protein: CSVERGTGGWAGQYF.

The J gene is TRBJ2-7, the V gene TRBV29-1; TRBD1 matches at 7 bases. J lost 4 bases, V lost 6 bases, and 6 bases had no gene match. Germline CDR1 and CDR2: SQVTM and ANQGSEA. The CDR3 is made up of 12 amino acids. Here the CDR3 reads CSVWTGGYEQYF. As DNA, the CDR3 is TGCAGCGTCTGGACAGGTGGGTACGAGCAGTACTTC.

The V call is TRBV14, the J call TRBJ2-5; D not certain. The V and J ends lost 4 bases and 1 base respectively, with 7 bases between them. The CDR3 length is 13 residues. Per the germline V gene, CDR1 is SGHDN and CDR2 is FVKESK. The CDR3 DNA reads as TGTGCCAGCAGCCGGGGTTTCCAAGAGACCCAGTACTTC. This sequence encodes CASSRGFQETQYF.

The sample holds many counts of this clonotype. V is TRBV28 and J is TRBJ1-4; D unresolved. Germline loops: CDR1 MDHEN, CDR2 SYDVKM. The CDR3 is made up of 13 amino acids. V lost 7 bases, J lost 8 bases, and 14 bases lay in between. In DNA, the CDR3 is TGTGCCAGCAACTCGGACGAAAACGAAAAACTGTTTTTT. This encodes CASNSDENEKLFF.

The chain is built from TRBV15 and TRBJ1-1, with 7 bases aligning to TRBD1. The CDR3 covers 15 residues. V dropped 3 bases and J dropped 1; count of bases not matched to a gene: 5. CDR1 LNHNV and CDR2 YYDKDF come from the germline V gene (reference sequence). This CDR3 is CATSSVGQANTEAFF. DNA of the CDR3: TGTGCCACCAGCAGCGTTGGACAGGCGAACACTGAAGCTTTCTTT.

With respect to this clonotype: Here the CDR3 omits its conserved ending phenylalanine or tryptophan, so a read error is the likely source. V gene TRBV10-2 combines with J gene TRBJ2-5, with D possibly matching TRBD1 (5 bases). The germline V and J ends were trimmed by 2 bases and 5 bases, with 15 bases remaining between them. The CDR3 has 15 amino acids. CDR1 and CDR2 from the germline V gene are WSHSY and SAAADI. The CDR3 spells CASSEIKGIGETQYL. The CDR3 bases are TGCGCCAGCAGTGAGATCAAGGGGATTGGGGAGACCCAGTACCTC.

This clonotype showed up many times. The chain has TRBV25-1 and TRBJ2-5; D gene uncertain. Germline CDR1 is MGHDK and CDR2 is SYGVNS. V was cut by 0 bases and J by 1 base, with 6 bases left in between. The CDR3 spans 14 residues. CDR3 protein: CASSEYRFQETQYF. In DNA, the CDR3 is TGTGCCAGCAGTGAATATCGATTCCAAGAGACCCAGTACTTC.

As to this clonotype: The CDR3 carries no conserved terminal phenylalanine or tryptophan, so it likely arises from a read error. The DNA is omitted, as the CDR3 cannot be located on it reliably, and the CDR3 follows TCRdb's listing. V usage is TRBV7-9 and J usage is TRBJ2-5; the table's D call of TRBD1 was not tested on the DNA. Germline V gives CDR1 SEHNR, CDR2 FQNEAQ (reference sequence). Counting both end residues, the CDR3 totals 15 amino acids. CDR3 residues: CASSPGTDFSYTFGS.

V and J are TRBV25-1 and TRBJ2-7; D gene unclear. The CDR3 sequence is 12 residues long. Germline CDR1 reads MGHDK; CDR2 reads SYGVNS. Trimming took 4 bases from V and 3 from J, leaving 7 bases between them. The CDR3 loop is CASSAHSYEQYF. The CDR3, as DNA: TGTGCCAGCAGTGCTCATAGCTACGAGCAGTACTTC.

Points on this clonotype: A read error may account for a junction end that differs from germline. V and J are TRBV7-9 and TRBJ1-3, with D possibly TRBD1 on 5 matching bases. From germline, CDR1 is SEHNR and CDR2 FQNEAQ (reference sequence). This CDR3 has 15 amino acids. In DNA, the CDR3 is TGTGCCTGCAGCGTGGGACGGAGCTCTGGAAACACCACATATTTT. Its protein product is CACSVGRSSGNTTYF.